Reported below is one TCR beta chain. This CDR3 spans 14 amino acids. Per the germline V gene, CDR1 is SGHRS and CDR2 is YFSETQ. V lost 9 bases and J lost 5, with 17 bases in between. Produced via immunoSEQ multiplex PCR; TCRdb's table is partial and in-frame only. Of roughly 27,000 clones listed, nearly 90% were seen once; the top ten hold around 9.9%. The sample belongs to a study of blood T cell repertoires in COVID-19. The chain combines TRBV5-1 with TRBJ2-2, with a tentative D call TRBD2 (7 bases). What was sequenced was peripheral blood. This TCR came from a human donor in a cohort sampled during active COVID-19. The CDR3: CATTTEGGTGELFF. Written as DNA, the CDR3 is TGCGCCACCACCACGGAGGGGGGGACCGGGGAGCTGTTTTTT.